This passage covers 22 T cell receptor beta chains from one sample sequenced in a study of control samples from healthy donors and cancer patients. Repertoires were generated with immunoSEQ multiplex PCR, while TCRdb's copy carries only in-frame clones and drops some. The sample holds around 120,000 clones, 75% to 90% seen once. Sequencing was carried out using PBMCs. These TCRs come from a woman in her forties or fifties with colorectal cancer.

This clone came up once. The rearrangement uses TRBV3-1 (or the pseudogene TRBV3-2) and TRBJ1-3; D unresolved. Trimming shortened V by 4 bases and J by 4 bases, and 17 bases separated the two germline ends. Germline values: CDR1 LGHDT, CDR2 YNNKEL (reference sequence). This CDR3 contains 16 residues. The CDR3 spells CASSPTRPDPGNTIYF. CDR3 DNA: TGTGCCAGCAGCCCAACGCGGCCCGACCCGGGAAACACCATATATTTT.

The gene calls are TRBV30 and TRBJ2-1, with D unresolved. This CDR3 spans 13 amino acids. Germline V gene sequence: CDR1 GTSNPN, CDR2 SVGIG (reference sequence). V gave up 7 bases and J gave up 0 bases, with 10 bases separating them. CDR3 in amino acids: CASDTSSYNEQFF. CDR3 in DNA: TGTGCCTCAGACACGAGCTCCTACAATGAGCAGTTCTTC.

This clone was seen only once. The V gene is TRBV7-2, the J gene TRBJ1-4; a possible D gene is TRBD1 (5 bases). The CDR3 is 14 residues long. V was pared by 3 bases and J by 7 bases, with 12 bases between. CDR1 is SGHTA and CDR2 is FQGNSA in the germline V gene. The CDR3 sequence: CASSFSGFGEKLFF. For the CDR3, the DNA is TGTGCCAGCAGCTTCTCAGGGTTTGGTGAAAAACTGTTTTTT.

This clone has just one count. The V gene is TRBV28, the J gene TRBJ2-7; TRBD1 is a possible D gene (5 bases). CDR3 length: 11 amino acids. V lost 10 bases and J lost 5, with 12 bases in between. The germline V gene encodes CDR1 MDHEN and CDR2 SYDVKM. In nucleotides, the CDR3 is TGTGCCACCCGACAGTTCGACGAGCAGTACTTC. Its translation: CATRQFDEQYF.

The J gene is TRBJ2-3, the V gene TRBV5-1; 9 nucleotides align to TRBD1. Germline-derived CDR1 and CDR2 are SGHRS and YFSETQ. The CDR3 runs to 14 residues. V was clipped by 7 bases and J by 1 base; unmatched bases: 4. The CDR3, as DNA: TGCGCCAGCGGCAGGACAGGGGGCACAGATACGCAGTATTTT. This codes for CASGRTGGTDTQYF.

This chain joins TRBV27 and TRBJ1-2; TRBD1 might be the D (5 bases). With 5 bases removed from V and 3 bases from J, the gap between germline ends came to 16 bases. This CDR3 region has 15 residues. Germline loops: CDR1 MNHEY, CDR2 SMNVEV (reference sequence). CDR3 coding DNA: TGTGCCAGCAGTCCCCGGTTGCGGGGGGACTATGGCTACACCTTC. As protein: CASSPRLRGDYGYTF.

This clone has a single count. The CDR3 protein is CASSEAGWTGGLYEQYF. The CDR3 region has the DNA TGTGCCAGCAGTGAAGCGGGGTGGACAGGGGGTCTCTACGAGCAGTACTTC. The chain has TRBV2 and TRBJ2-7, with 10 bases matching TRBD1. After removal of 0 bases from V and 3 bases from J, the junction contained 8 bases not matched to a gene. The germline V gene has CDR1 SNHLY and CDR2 FYNNEI. The CDR3 totals 17 residues.

This chain joins TRBV29-1 and TRBJ1-4; TRBD1 matches 7 bases. The CDR3 runs 13 residues. The ends lost 4 bases at V and 3 bases at J; junction bases unmatched: 2. Germline-derived CDR1 and CDR2 are SQVTM and ANQGSEA. The CDR3 region has the DNA TGCAGCGTTGGGGGGACAGCTAATGAAAAACTGTTTTTT. As protein: CSVGGTANEKLFF.

V gene TRBV25-1 combines with J gene TRBJ1-2; maybe TRBD1 (5 bases). Germline V gene data show CDR1 as MGHDK and CDR2 as SYGVNS. V was trimmed by 5 bases and J by 2 bases, leaving 12 bases between them. The length of the CDR3 is 14 residues. CDR3 nucleotide sequence: TGTGCCAGCAGTATCGGACATAAAAACTATGGCTACACCTTC. Its translation is CASSIGHKNYGYTF.

This rearrangement joins TRBV6-6 to TRBJ2-7; no definite D call. Trimming removed 6 bases at V and 2 bases at J, with 5 bases between. This CDR3 is built from 11 residues. CDR1 is MNHNY and CDR2 is SVGAGI in the germline V gene (reference sequence). Here the CDR3 DNA reads TGTGCCAGCAGCTCCGCCTACGAGCAGTACTTC. It encodes CASSSAYEQYF.

This clone showed up just a few times. The gene calls are TRBV23-1 and TRBJ2-3, with 11 bases aligning to TRBD2. TRBV23-1 carries the ORF label, with uncertain function. V dropped 1 base and J dropped 1; count of bases not matched to a gene: 16. The CDR3 extends over 21 amino acids. The CDR3 nucleotides are TGCGCCAGCAGTCAATGGAGCTTTAGCGGGAGGGCCCCTTGCCGCACAGATACGCAGTATTTT. It is translated as CASSQWSFSGRAPCRTDTQYF.

This rearrangement joins TRBV15 to TRBJ2-2; D unclear. Trimming took off 3 bases at V and 0 bases at J, with 5 bases between the two ends. The CDR3 sequence is 14 residues long. From germline, CDR1 is LNHNV and CDR2 YYDKDF (reference sequence). The DNA for the CDR3 is TGTGCCACCAGCAGTGGCCCGAACACCGGGGAGCTGTTTTTT. This codes for CATSSGPNTGELFF.

The chain couples TRBV5-1 to TRBJ2-3; the D is unclear. In germline, CDR1 is SGHRS, CDR2 YFSETQ. V was cut by 7 bases and J by 6 bases, with 18 bases left in between. This CDR3 has 14 amino acids. This CDR3 is CASSSARSEDTQYF. In DNA, the CDR3 is TGCGCCAGCTCTTCCGCGAGGTCAGAGGATACGCAGTATTTT.

V and J are TRBV18 and TRBJ2-2; D not resolved. CDR1 and CDR2 (germline): KGHSH, LQKENI. V dropped 3 bases and J dropped 4 bases, with 27 bases sitting between them. The CDR3 consists of 20 residues. The CDR3 nucleotides read TGTGCCAGCTCACCTGAAGGTCGTCAGCCCTGGAGTATGTTCACCGGGGAGCTGTTTTTT. This sequence encodes CASSPEGRQPWSMFTGELFF.

This chain uses TRBV5-4 with TRBJ2-3, with 8 positions matching TRBD2. Germline loops: CDR1 SGHNT, CDR2 YYREEE (reference sequence). V lost 2 bases and J lost 5; bases outside the gene matches: 10. This CDR3 comprises 16 residues. The CDR3 DNA follows: TGTGCCAGCAGCTTTAGACGGGGGGGCCGGGTAGATACGCAGTATTTT. Protein product: CASSFRRGGRVDTQYF.

This chain joins TRBV5-6 and TRBJ2-1, with 10 bases lining up with TRBD2. V gave up 0 bases and J gave up 0 bases; unmatched junction bases: 6. Germline CDR1 SGHDT, CDR2 YYEEEE. The CDR3 has 18 residues. The CDR3 loop reads CASSLDSGRYSSYNEQFF. The CDR3, as DNA: TGTGCCAGCAGCTTGGATAGCGGGAGGTACAGCTCCTACAATGAGCAGTTCTTC.

This rearrangement joins TRBV5-5 to TRBJ2-7; D gene ambiguous. Germline CDR1 is SGHKS and CDR2 is YYEKEE (reference sequence). The length of the CDR3 is 15 residues. V shed 4 bases and J shed 0 bases, with 14 bases lying between them. The CDR3: CASSPLVTSSYEQYF. For the CDR3, the DNA is TGTGCCAGCAGCCCCCTAGTCACGAGCTCCTACGAGCAGTACTTC. The full variable domain, with the rest looked up from reference TRBV5-5 and TRBJ2-7, is DAGVTQSPTHLIKTRGQQVTLRCSPISGHKSVSWYQQVLGQGPQFIFQYYEKEERGRGNFPDRFSARQFPNYSSELNVNALLLGDSALYLCASSPLVTSSYEQYFGPGTRLTVT.

The chain uses TRBV2 and TRBJ1-1; no firm D call. The CDR3 runs to 13 residues. Trimming removed 6 bases at V and 4 bases at J, with 12 bases between. Germline V lookup: CDR1 SNHLY, CDR2 FYNNEI. CDR3 protein: CASRPWRVTEAFF. CDR3 DNA sequence: TGTGCCAGCAGACCCTGGCGGGTCACTGAAGCTTTCTTT.

The rearrangement links TRBV2 to TRBJ2-7; D gene uncertain. The CDR3 has 10 amino acids. Germline V CDR1 and CDR2: SNHLY, FYNNEI. V shed 2 bases and J shed 4 bases, with 0 bases lying between them. CDR3 sequence: CASSEYEQYF. The CDR3 nucleotides read TGTGCCAGCAGTGAATACGAGCAGTACTTC. Full variable domain (missing parts from reference TRBV2 and TRBJ2-7): EPEVTQTPSHQVTQMGQEVILRCVPISNHLYFYWYRQILGQKVEFLVSFYNNEISEKSEIFDDQFSVERPDGSNFTLKIRSTKLEDSAMYFCASSEYEQYFGPGTRLTVT.

The chain links TRBV6-5 to TRBJ2-2; 7 bases are a match to TRBD2. The CDR3 is 16 amino acids. Per germline, CDR1 MNHEY and CDR2 SVGAGI. V lost 0 bases to trimming and J lost 7 bases; unmatched junction nucleotides: 8. CDR3 sequence reads: CASSYSWLGEGGELFF. The CDR3 bases are TGTGCCAGCAGTTACTCTTGGTTAGGGGAGGGCGGGGAGCTGTTTTTT.

About this clone itself: The junction does not match germline at one end; this may be a read error. CDR3 region: CTSSRSGRAGNEQFF. CDR3 DNA: TGTACCAGCAGCCGAAGCGGGAGGGCCGGCAATGAGCAGTTCTTC. The chain employs TRBV3-1 (or the pseudogene TRBV3-2) and TRBJ2-1, with 10 bases lining up with TRBD2. Looked up from germline, CDR1 is LGHDT and CDR2 is YNNKEL (reference sequence). This CDR3 is 15 amino acids long.

CDR3 in amino acids: CASSQTGDEQYF. The CDR3 DNA reads as TGCGCCAGCAGCCAAACAGGGGACGAGCAGTACTTC. This rearrangement joins TRBV5-1 to TRBJ2-7; 7 positions agree with TRBD1. The CDR3 consists of 12 residues. Germline trimming cut 4 bases from V and 5 bases from J; bases unmatched to any gene: 3. Germline V gives CDR1 SGHRS, CDR2 YFSETQ.